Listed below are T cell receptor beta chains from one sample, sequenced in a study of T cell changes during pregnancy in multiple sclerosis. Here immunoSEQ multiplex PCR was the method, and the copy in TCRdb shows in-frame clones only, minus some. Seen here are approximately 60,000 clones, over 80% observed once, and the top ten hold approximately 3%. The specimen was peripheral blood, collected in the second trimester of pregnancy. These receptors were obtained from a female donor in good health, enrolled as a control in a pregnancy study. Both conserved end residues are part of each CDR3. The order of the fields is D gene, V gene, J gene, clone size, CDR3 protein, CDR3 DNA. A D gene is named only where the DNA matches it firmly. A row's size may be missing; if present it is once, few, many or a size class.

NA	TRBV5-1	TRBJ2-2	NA	CASSLFWNTGELFF	TGCGCCAGCAGCTTGTTCTGGAACACCGGGGAGCTGTTTTTT
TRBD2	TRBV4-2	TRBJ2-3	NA	CASSQDPAAGGADTQYF	TGTGCCAGCAGCCAAGATCCCGCTGCGGGAGGAGCAGATACGCAGTATTTT
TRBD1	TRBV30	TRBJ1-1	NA	CAWSVRDRGGEAFF	TGTGCCTGGAGTGTACGAGACAGGGGGGGAGAAGCTTTCTTT
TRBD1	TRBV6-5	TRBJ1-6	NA	CASSSDATGAAAPLHF	TGTGCCAGCAGTTCCGACGCTACAGGGGCGGCAGCACCCCTCCACTTT
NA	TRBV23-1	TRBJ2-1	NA	CASSRGAAGLHSHEQFF	TGCGCCAGCAGTCGAGGAGCCGCGGGACTTCACTCCCATGAGCAGTTCTTC
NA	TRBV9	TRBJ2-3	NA	CASSVLPLTDTQYF	TGTGCCAGCAGCGTTCTACCTCTAACAGATACGCAGTATTTT
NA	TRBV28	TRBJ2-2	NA	CANRAGTGELFF	TGTGCCAACAGGGCGGGAACCGGGGAGCTGTTTTTT
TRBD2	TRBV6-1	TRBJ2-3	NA	CASSVTSGSTDTQYF	TGTGCCAGCAGCGTTACTAGCGGGAGCACAGATACGCAGTATTTT
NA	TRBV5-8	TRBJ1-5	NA	CASSLSGSGQPQHF	TGTGCCAGCAGCTTGTCGGGGTCGGGTCAGCCCCAGCATTTT
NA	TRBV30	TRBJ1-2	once	CAWSEQGNYGYTF	TGTGCCTGGAGTGAACAGGGTAACTATGGCTACACCTTC
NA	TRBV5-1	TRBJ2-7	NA	CASSLRGAKFSYEQYF	TGCGCCAGCAGCTTAAGGGGCGCGAAGTTCTCCTACGAGCAGTACTTC
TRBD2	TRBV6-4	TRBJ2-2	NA	CASSRLAGDTGELFF	TGTGCCAGCAGTCGGCTAGCGGGAGACACCGGGGAGCTGTTTTTT
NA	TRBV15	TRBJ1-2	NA	CATSRDPGSGYTF	TGTGCCACCAGCAGAGATCCAGGGTCTGGCTACACCTTC
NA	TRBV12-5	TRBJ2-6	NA	CASGFWLSGANVLTF	TGTGCTAGTGGTTTTTGGCTCTCTGGGGCCAACGTCCTGACTTTC
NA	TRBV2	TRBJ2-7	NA	CASSALASTYEQYF	TGTGCCAGCAGTGCATTAGCGAGTACCTACGAGCAGTACTTC
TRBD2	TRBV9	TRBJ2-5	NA	CASSVAGGRGETQYF	TGTGCCAGCAGCGTAGCTGGCGGGAGAGGCGAGACCCAGTACTTC
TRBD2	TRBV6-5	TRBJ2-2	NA	CASSRTSPTGELFF	TGTGCCAGCAGTCGGACTAGCCCCACCGGGGAGCTGTTTTTT
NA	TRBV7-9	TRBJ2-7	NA	CASSLAYEAEQYF	TGTGCCAGCAGCTTAGCCTACGAGGCCGAGCAGTACTTC
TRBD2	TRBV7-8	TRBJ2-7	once	CASSLVASGPYEQYF	TGTGCCAGCAGCTTAGTTGCTAGCGGCCCCTACGAGCAGTACTTC
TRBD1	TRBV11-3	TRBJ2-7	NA	CASSSGLPGQPTYEQYF	TGTGCCAGCAGCTCAGGACTTCCGGGACAGCCGACCTACGAGCAGTACTTC
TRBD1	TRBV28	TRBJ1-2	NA	CASSPRTGGLNYGYTF	TGTGCCAGCAGTCCACGGACAGGGGGCCTTAACTATGGCTACACCTTC
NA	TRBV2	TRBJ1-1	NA	CASRADITVNTEAFF	TGTGCCAGCAGGGCAGACATTACTGTTAACACTGAAGCTTTCTTT